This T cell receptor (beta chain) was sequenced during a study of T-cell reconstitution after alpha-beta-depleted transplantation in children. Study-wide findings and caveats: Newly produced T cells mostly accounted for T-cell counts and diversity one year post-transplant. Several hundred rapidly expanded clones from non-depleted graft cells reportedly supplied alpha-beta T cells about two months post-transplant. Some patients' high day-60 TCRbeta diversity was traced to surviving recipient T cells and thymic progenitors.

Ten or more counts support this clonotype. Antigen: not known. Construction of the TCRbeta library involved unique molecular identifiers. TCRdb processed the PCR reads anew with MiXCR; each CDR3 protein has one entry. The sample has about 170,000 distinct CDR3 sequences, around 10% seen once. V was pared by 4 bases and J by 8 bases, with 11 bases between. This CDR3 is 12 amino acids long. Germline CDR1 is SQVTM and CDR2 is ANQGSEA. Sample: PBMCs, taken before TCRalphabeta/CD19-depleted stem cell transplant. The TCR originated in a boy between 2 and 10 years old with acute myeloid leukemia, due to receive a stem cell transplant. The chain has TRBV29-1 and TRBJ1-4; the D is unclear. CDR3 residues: CSVVLLGEKLFF. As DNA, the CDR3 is TGCAGCGTTGTCCTTCTGGGGGAAAAACTGTTTTTT.